This T cell receptor (beta chain) was obtained from a study of cytomegalovirus exposure and HLA in healthy donors. With respect to this clone: Its antigen is currently unknown.

General study findings and limits: Per a prior analysis, the majority of TCR beta V segments were productive roughly 87% or roughly 30% of the time. Reports state that TCR beta sequences accurately predicted most subjects' HLA-A and HLA-B alleles.

Primers included in the PCR were 60 Vbeta and 13 Jbeta primers. Profiling relied on immunoSEQ multiplex PCR, and the TCRdb table lists in-frame clones only, not all of them. This table holds 90,000 to 150,000 clones, less than 20% found once. The V end lost 4 bases, the J end lost 0 bases, and 10 bases lay between the germline ends. Germline V gene lookup returns CDR1 SNHLY and CDR2 FYNNEI. The CDR3 spans 14 residues. The chain couples TRBV2 to TRBJ2-7, with D perhaps TRBD2 (5 bases). The clonotype was recovered from a woman between 18 and 29 years old in good health and CMV-seronegative. The sequenced material came from PBMCs. This chain's CDR3 is CASSGEKLSYEQYF. The CDR3 region has the DNA TGTGCCAGCAGTGGGGAGAAACTCTCCTACGAGCAGTACTTC.